The present T cell receptor (beta chain) was sequenced within a study of Ad26.COV2.S vaccination and SARS-CoV-2 variants. Study summary: Ad26.COV2.S given intramuscularly, once or twice 56 days apart. Whole-study findings and limits: Vaccinees and placebo recipients showed similar non-spike TCR breadth.

Sample treatment: roughly 20 received Ad26.COV2.S at low or high dose, single or two shots; a few received placebo; per-sample allocation not given. The samples were gathered on day 63 after the first injection of vaccine or placebo. V was trimmed by 4 bases and J by 7 bases, leaving 13 bases between them. CDR3 length equals 13 residues. Germline V gives CDR1 LNHNV, CDR2 YYDKDF (reference sequence). Concerning this clone: The antigen is unknown.

The protocol was immunoSEQ multiplex PCR, while the TCRdb copy is restricted to in-frame clones and leaves out a portion. This table has hundreds of thousands of clones, 80% to 90% appearing once. The receptor was isolated from a person between 18 and 65 years old who received the Ad26.COV2.S COVID-19 vaccine or a placebo. The sample was peripheral blood, taken in a trial of Ad26.COV2.S vaccine versus placebo. The rearrangement links TRBV15 to TRBJ2-5; D uncertain. CDR3: CATSINSNPTQYF. The DNA for the CDR3 is TGTGCCACCAGCATAAACAGCAACCCGACCCAGTACTTC.